This is a list of T cell receptor beta chains from one sample in a study of CD8+ T cells in alopecia areata. Sequenced by immunoSEQ multiplex PCR; TCRdb stores in-frame clones only, minus some. The sample consists of 150,000 to 200,000 clones, 60% of them appearing once. Material: CD4+ T cells sorted from blood, obtained at week 24, from a patient treated with tofacitinib. These receptors were taken from a human donor with alopecia areata. Both conserved end residues are part of each CDR3. The D gene is left open where the match is weak. Only some rows state a clone size, as once, few, many or a class for expanded clones.

-	-	TRBJ1-4	TRBV30	16	CAWTAKDFPTNEKLFF	TGTGCCTGGACAGCTAAAGATTTTCCAACTAATGAAAAACTGTTTTTT
-	-	TRBJ1-1	TRBV6-1	15	CASRALQTMNTEAFF	TGTGCCAGCAGGGCCTTACAGACCATGAACACTGAAGCTTTCTTT
-	few	TRBJ2-2	TRBV5-6	15	CASSRWRMDTGELFF	TGTGCCAGCAGCCGCTGGAGAATGGACACCGGGGAGCTGTTTTTT
TRBD1	-	TRBJ2-5	TRBV5-6	17	CASSFTWDRASRETQYF	TGTGCCAGCAGCTTCACCTGGGACAGGGCCTCCCGAGAGACCCAGTACTTC
-	-	TRBJ1-1	TRBV14	12	CASSQLGGRAFF	TGTGCCAGCAGCCAGTTGGGAGGTAGAGCTTTCTTT
-	-	TRBJ2-1	TRBV4-1	16	CASSQEGTGWLGEQFF	TGCGCCAGCAGCCAAGAAGGGACGGGCTGGTTGGGGGAGCAGTTCTTC
-	-	TRBJ1-1	TRBV29-1	13	CSVAYRMNTEAFF	TGCAGCGTTGCGTACAGAATGAACACTGAAGCTTTCTTT
TRBD2	few	TRBJ2-1	TRBV7-9	15	CASSIGLASYNEQFF	TGTGCCAGCAGCATAGGACTAGCTTCCTACAATGAGCAGTTCTTC
TRBD1	-	TRBJ1-2	TRBV15	17	CATSRGKGTGRMDGYTF	TGTGCCACCAGCAGAGGGAAAGGGACAGGGAGAATGGATGGCTACACCTTC
TRBD1	-	TRBJ1-6	TRBV18	16	CASSPLGTGPNSPLHF	TGTGCCAGCTCACCGCTTGGGACAGGACCTAATTCACCCCTCCACTTT
-	few	TRBJ2-7	TRBV12-5	12	CASGLGIYEQYF	TGTGCTAGTGGTTTGGGCATATACGAGCAGTACTTC
-	once	TRBJ1-2	TRBV5-6	14	CASSVGQPNYGYTF	TGTGCCAGCAGCGTTGGACAGCCTAACTATGGCTACACCTTC
-	-	TRBJ1-2	TRBV10-3	16	CAISEGGRGEEGGYTF	TGTGCCATCAGTGAGGGGGGACGAGGGGAAGAAGGTGGCTACACCTTC
-	-	TRBJ2-7	TRBV25-1	10	CASSGRDLFF	TGTGCCAGCAGCGGCCGGGACCTCTTTTTC
TRBD1	-	TRBJ2-7	TRBV9	14	CASSRGQGTYEQYF	TGTGCCAGCAGCAGAGGACAGGGAACCTACGAGCAGTACTTC
TRBD1	-	TRBJ1-2	TRBV29-1	14	CSVVSGTGGGGYTF	TGCAGCGTTGTCTCTGGGACAGGGGGCGGTGGCTACACCTTC
-	few	TRBJ1-2	TRBV5-6	14	CASSLADNLHGYTF	TGTGCCAGCAGCTTGGCCGACAACCTCCATGGCTACACCTTC
-	-	TRBJ1-1	TRBV29-1	12	CSVETKNTEAFF	TGCAGCGTTGAGACCAAGAACACTGAAGCTTTCTTT
-	-	TRBJ1-5	TRBV18	15	CASSLGPDSNQPQHF	TGTGCCAGCTCTCTGGGACCGGATAGCAATCAGCCCCAGCATTTT
-	many	TRBJ1-4	TRBV6-1	14	CASGVTGRSEKLFF	TGTGCCAGCGGAGTCACAGGGCGAAGCGAAAAACTGTTTTTT
-	-	TRBJ1-5	TRBV30	14	CAWSSGPKGQPQHF	TGTGCCTGGAGTTCAGGGCCGAAAGGTCAGCCCCAGCATTTT